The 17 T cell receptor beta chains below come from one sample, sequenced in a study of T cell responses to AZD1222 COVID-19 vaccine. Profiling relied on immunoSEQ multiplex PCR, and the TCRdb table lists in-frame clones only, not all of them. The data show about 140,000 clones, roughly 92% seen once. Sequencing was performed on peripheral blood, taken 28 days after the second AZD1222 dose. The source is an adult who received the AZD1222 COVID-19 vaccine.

CDR3 in amino acids: CASSIGEGDNNQPQHF. The CDR3 DNA sequence: TGTGCCAGTAGTATAGGCGAAGGGGACAACAATCAGCCCCAGCATTTT. The chain couples TRBV19 to TRBJ1-5; the D gene is possibly TRBD1 (6 bases). Trimming pared 1 base from V and 3 bases from J, leaving 13 bases between. The CDR3 has 16 residues. Germline-derived CDR1 and CDR2 are LNHDA and SQIVND (reference sequence).

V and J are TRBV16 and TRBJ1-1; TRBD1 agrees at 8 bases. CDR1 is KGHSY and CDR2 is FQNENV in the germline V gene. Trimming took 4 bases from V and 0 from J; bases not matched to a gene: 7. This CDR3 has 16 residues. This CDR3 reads CASSLNPGQVNTEAFF. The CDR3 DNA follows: TGTGCCAGCAGCCTGAATCCGGGACAGGTGAACACTGAAGCTTTCTTT.

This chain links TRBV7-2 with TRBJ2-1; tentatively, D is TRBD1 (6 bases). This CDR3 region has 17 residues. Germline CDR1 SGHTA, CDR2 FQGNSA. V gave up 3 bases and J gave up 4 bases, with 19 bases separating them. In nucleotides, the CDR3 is TGTGCCAGCAGCTTGGGCCCTGGGGCAGGGGCGTACAATGAGCAGTTCTTC. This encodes CASSLGPGAGAYNEQFF. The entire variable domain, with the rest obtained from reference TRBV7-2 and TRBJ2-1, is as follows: GAGVSQSPSNKVTEKGKDVELRCDPISGHTALYWYRQSLGQGLEFLIYFQGNSAPDKSGLPSDRFSAERTGGSVSTLTIQRTQQEDSAVYLCASSLGPGAGAYNEQFFGPGTRLTVL.

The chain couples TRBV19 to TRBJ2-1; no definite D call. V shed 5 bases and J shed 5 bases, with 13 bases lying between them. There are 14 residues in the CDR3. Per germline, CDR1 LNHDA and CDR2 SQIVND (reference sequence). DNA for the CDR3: TGTGCCAGTAGTTTTTGGGGTGGGGACAATGAGCAGTTCTTC. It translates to CASSFWGGDNEQFF.

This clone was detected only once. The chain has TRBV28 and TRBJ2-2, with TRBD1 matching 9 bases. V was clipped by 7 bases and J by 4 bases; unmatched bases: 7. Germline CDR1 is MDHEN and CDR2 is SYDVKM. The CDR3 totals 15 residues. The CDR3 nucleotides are TGTGCCAGCACCAAGACAGGGGGAAGCACCGGGGAGCTGTTTTTT. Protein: CASTKTGGSTGELFF.

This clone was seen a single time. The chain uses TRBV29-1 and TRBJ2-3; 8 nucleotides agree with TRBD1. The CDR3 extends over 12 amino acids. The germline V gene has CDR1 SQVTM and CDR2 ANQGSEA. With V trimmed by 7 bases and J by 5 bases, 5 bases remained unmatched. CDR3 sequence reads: CSAVTGEDTQYF. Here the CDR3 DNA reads TGCAGCGCAGTGACAGGGGAAGATACGCAGTATTTT.

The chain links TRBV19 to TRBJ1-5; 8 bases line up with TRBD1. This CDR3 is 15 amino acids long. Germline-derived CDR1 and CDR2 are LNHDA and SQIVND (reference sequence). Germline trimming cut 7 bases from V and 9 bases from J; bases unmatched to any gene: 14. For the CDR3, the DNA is TGTGCCAGTACCCCTCAGGACAGGGCGGTGGGGCCCCAGCATTTT. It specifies CASTPQDRAVGPQHF. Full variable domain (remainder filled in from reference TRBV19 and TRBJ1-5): DGGITQSPKYLFRKEGQNVTLSCEQNLNHDAMYWYRQDPGQGLRLIYYSQIVNDFQKGDIAEGYSVSREKKESFPLTVTSAQKNPTAFYLCASTPQDRAVGPQHFGDGTRLSIL.

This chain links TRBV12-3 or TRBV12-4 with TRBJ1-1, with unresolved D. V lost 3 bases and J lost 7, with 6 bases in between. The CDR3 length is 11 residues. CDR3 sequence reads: CASSLVGEAFF. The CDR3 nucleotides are TGTGCCAGCAGTTTGGTGGGTGAAGCTTTCTTT.

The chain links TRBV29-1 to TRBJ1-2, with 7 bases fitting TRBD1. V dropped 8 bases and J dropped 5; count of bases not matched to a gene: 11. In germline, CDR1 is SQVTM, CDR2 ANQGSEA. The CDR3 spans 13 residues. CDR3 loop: CSSNRGGEYGYTF. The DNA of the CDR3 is TGCAGCTCAAACAGGGGCGGCGAGTATGGCTACACCTTC.

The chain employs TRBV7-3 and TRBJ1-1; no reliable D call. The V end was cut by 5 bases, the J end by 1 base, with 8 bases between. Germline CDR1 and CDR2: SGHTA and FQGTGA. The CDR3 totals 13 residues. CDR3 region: CASSRMPNTEAFF. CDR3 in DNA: TGTGCCAGCAGCCGCATGCCGAACACTGAAGCTTTCTTT.

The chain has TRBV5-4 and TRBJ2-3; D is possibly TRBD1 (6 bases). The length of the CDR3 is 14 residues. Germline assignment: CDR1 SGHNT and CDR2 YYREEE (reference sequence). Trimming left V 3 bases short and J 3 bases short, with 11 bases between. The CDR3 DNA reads TGTGCCAGCAGCTCCGGACAGTCTACAGATACGCAGTATTTT. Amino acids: CASSSGQSTDTQYF.

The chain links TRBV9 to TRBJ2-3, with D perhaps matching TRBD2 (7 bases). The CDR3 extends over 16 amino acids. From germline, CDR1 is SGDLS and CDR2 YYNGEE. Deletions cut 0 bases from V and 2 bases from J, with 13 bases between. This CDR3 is CASSVEGEGLTDTQYF. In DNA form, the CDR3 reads TGTGCCAGCAGCGTAGAGGGGGAGGGCCTCACAGATACGCAGTATTTT.

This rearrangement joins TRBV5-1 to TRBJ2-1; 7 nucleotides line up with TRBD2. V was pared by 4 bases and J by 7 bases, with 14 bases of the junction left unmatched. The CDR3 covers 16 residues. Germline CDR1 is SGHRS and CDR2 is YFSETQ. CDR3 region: CASSPRTSDQANEQFF. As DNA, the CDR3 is TGCGCCAGCAGCCCAAGAACTAGCGACCAAGCGAATGAGCAGTTCTTC.

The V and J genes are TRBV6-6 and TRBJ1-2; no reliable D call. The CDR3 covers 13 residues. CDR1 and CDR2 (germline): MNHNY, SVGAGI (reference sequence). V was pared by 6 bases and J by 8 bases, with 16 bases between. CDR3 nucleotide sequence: TGTGCCAGCAGGGAACCGGGTCAAGCGGGCTACACCTTC. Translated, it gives CASREPGQAGYTF.

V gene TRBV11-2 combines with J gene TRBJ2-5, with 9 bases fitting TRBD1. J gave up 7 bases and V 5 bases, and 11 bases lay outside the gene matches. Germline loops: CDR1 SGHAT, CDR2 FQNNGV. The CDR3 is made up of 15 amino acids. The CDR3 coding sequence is TGTGCCAGCAGCCAAACAGGGGGCGGGAAGGGGACCCAGTACTTC. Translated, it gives CASSQTGGGKGTQYF.

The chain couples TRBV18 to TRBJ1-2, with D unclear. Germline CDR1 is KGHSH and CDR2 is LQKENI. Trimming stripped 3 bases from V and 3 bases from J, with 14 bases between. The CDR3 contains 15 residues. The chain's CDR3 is CASSPPLDGYYGYTF. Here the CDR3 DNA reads TGTGCCAGCTCACCCCCCCTGGACGGATACTATGGCTACACCTTC.

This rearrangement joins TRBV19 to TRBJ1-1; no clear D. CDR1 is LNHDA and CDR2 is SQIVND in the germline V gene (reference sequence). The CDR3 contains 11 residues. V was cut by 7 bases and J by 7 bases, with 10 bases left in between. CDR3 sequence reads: CASKRAGEAFF. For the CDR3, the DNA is TGTGCCAGTAAAAGGGCGGGTGAAGCTTTCTTT.